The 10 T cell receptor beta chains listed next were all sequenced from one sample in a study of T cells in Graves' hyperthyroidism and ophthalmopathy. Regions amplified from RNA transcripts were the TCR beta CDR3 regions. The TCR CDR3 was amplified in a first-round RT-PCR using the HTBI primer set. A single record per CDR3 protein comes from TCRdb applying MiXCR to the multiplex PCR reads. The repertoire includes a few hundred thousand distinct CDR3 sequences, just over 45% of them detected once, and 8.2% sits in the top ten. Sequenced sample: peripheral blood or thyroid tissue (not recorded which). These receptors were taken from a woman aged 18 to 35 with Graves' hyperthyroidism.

The CDR3, as DNA: TGCGCCAGCAGCCGAGTTGGGGCTCTTTACACTGAAGCTTTCTTT. It is translated as CASSRVGALYTEAFF. V gene TRBV10-1 combines with J gene TRBJ1-1; possibly TRBD1 for D (5 bases). Germline CDR1 WNHNN, CDR2 SYGVQD (reference sequence). The CDR3 extends over 15 amino acids. Trimming cost V 6 bases and J 3 bases, with 17 bases left between them.

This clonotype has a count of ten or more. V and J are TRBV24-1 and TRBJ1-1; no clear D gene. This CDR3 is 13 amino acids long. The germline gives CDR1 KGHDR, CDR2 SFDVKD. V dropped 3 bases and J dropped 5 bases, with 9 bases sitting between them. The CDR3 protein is CATSDEGGTEAFF. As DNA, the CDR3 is TGTGCCACCAGTGATGAGGGAGGGACTGAAGCTTTCTTT.

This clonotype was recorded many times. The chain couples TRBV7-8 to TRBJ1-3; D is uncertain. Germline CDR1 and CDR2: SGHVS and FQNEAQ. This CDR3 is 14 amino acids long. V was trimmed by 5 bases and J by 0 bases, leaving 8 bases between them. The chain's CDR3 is CASSPRLSGNTIYF. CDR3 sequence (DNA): TGTGCCAGCAGCCCGAGGCTCTCTGGAAACACCATATATTTT. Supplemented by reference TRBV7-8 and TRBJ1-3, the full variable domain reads GAGVSQSPRYKVAKRGQDVALRCDPISGHVSLFWYQQALGQGPEFLTYFQNEAQLDKSGLPSDRFFAERPEGSVSTLKIQRTQQEDSAVYLCASSPRLSGNTIYFGEGSWLTVV.

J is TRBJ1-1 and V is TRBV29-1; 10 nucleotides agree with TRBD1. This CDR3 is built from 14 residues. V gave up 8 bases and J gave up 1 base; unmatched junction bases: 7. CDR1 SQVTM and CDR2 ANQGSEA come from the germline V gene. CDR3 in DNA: TGCAGCTTAGGGACAGGGGAACCGAACACTGAAGCTTTCTTT. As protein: CSLGTGEPNTEAFF.

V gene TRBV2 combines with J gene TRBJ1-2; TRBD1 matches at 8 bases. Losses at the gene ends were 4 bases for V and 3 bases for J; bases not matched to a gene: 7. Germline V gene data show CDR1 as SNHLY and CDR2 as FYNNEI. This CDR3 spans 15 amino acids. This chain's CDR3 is CASSVWAGGDYGYTF. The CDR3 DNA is TGTGCCAGCAGTGTATGGGCAGGGGGCGACTATGGCTACACCTTC.

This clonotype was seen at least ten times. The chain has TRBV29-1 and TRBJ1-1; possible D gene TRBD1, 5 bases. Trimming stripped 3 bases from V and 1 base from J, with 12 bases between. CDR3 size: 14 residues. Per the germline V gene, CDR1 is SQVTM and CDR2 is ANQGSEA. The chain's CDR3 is CSVEIRDRNTEAFF. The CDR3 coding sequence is TGCAGCGTTGAGATACGGGACCGGAACACTGAAGCTTTCTTT.

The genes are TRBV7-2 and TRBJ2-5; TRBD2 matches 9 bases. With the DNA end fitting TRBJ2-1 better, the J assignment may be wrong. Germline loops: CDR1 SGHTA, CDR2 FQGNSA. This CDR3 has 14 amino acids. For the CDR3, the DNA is TGTGCCAGCAGTAAGGGACTAGCAAGGAATGAGCAGTTCTTC. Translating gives CASSKGLARNEQFF.

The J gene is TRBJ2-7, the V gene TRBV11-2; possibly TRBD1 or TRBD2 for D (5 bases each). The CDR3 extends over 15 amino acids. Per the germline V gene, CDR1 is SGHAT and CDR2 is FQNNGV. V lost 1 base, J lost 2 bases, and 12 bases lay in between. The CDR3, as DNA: TGTGCCAGCAGCTTAGCCGGGACCCGGGCCTACGAGCAGTACTTC. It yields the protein CASSLAGTRAYEQYF.

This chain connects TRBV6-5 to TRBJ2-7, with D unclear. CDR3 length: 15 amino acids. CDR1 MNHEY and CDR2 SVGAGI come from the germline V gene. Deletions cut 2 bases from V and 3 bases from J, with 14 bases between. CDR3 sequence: CASSYGLVGRYEQYF. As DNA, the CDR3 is TGTGCCAGCAGTTACGGCCTAGTTGGGCGCTACGAGCAGTACTTC.

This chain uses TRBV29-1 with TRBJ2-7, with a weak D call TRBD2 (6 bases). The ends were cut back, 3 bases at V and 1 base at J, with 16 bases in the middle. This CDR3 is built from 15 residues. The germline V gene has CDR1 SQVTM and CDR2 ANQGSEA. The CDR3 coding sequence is TGCAGCGTTGACCCCGACGGGAGAGGTTCCTACGAGCAGTACTTC. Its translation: CSVDPDGRGSYEQYF.